The T cell receptor (beta chain) under discussion was sequenced for a study of blood T cell repertoires in COVID-19. Germline V gene sequence: CDR1 ENHRY, CDR2 SYGVKD. V gave up 3 bases and J gave up 0 bases; unmatched junction bases: 6. This CDR3 contains 18 residues. The cohort comprised adults aged 18 to 89 years residing in approximately 25 US areas. Sequenced by immunoSEQ multiplex PCR; TCRdb stores in-frame clones only, minus some. The sample contains under 500,000 clones, more than 80% of which appear only once. Sequencing was performed on PBMCs or T cells enriched from blood (not recorded which). This sequence was found in a man younger than 40 who had recovered from COVID-19. The chain combines TRBV10-3 with TRBJ2-6, with TRBD2 matching over 9 bases. CDR3 DNA sequence: TGTGCCATCAGTGATCGAAGGCGGGAGGGCTCTGGGGCCAACGTCCTGACTTTC. Translating gives CAISDRRREGSGANVLTF.